The 14 T cell receptor beta chains given below trace back to one sample, sequenced in a study of shared clonotypes between healthy human individuals (dated by TCRdb to the early 2020s). The library relied on the immunoSEQ multiplex PCR assay. TCRdb re-hosts the immuneACCESS table, in-frame sequences only. Its copies lack some clones; in the studies checked, an unresolved V gene accounts for under half of them, and the cause for the rest is not known. In this sample the table shows 2 million or so clones, about 95% of which occur a single time. The ten largest clones represent roughly 1% of the sample. CD8 naive samples were CD45RO-negative cells positively selected for CCR7, giving a CD45RA+CCR7+ population that excluded TemRA cells. The sequenced material came from naive CD8+ T cells sorted from blood. The meaning of the sample's cell subset or site label: CD45RA+CCR7+. The origin of the receptors is a man aged 18 to 29 in good health.

The J gene is TRBJ2-1, the V gene TRBV9; TRBD1 matches at 9 bases. This CDR3 spans 14 amino acids. With V trimmed by 4 bases and J by 3 bases, 2 bases remained unmatched. Per the germline V gene, CDR1 is SGDLS and CDR2 is YYNGEE. The CDR3 DNA reads TGTGCCAGCAGCCAGGGACAGGGCTACAATGAGCAGTTCTTC. It specifies CASSQGQGYNEQFF. The variable domain in full, completed from reference TRBV9 and TRBJ2-1, reads DSGVTQTPKHLITATGQRVTLRCSPRSGDLSVYWYQQSLDQGLQFLIQYYNGEERAKGNILERFSAQQFPDLHSELNLSSLELGDSALYFCASSQGQGYNEQFFGPGTRLTVL.

This sequence joins TRBV5-1 and TRBJ2-1; 7 bases are a match to TRBD1. The CDR3 runs to 16 residues. The V and J ends lost 0 bases and 0 bases, in that order; junction bases with no gene match: 3. Looked up from germline, CDR1 is SGHRS and CDR2 is YFSETQ. The CDR3 nucleotides are TGCGCCAGCAGCTTGGTATCAGGGGGCTCCTACAATGAGCAGTTCTTC. Translated, it gives CASSLVSGGSYNEQFF.

V is TRBV15 and J is TRBJ1-1; no reliable D call. Germline assignment: CDR1 LNHNV and CDR2 YYDKDF (reference sequence). CDR3 size: 15 residues. V gave up 1 base and J gave up 1 base, with 10 bases separating them. Written as DNA, the CDR3 is TGTGCCACCAGCAGAGTCCCGGAGGGGAACACTGAAGCTTTCTTT. Amino acids: CATSRVPEGNTEAFF.

This clone was observed once. The rearrangement joins TRBV25-1 to TRBJ2-1; 10 positions agree with TRBD2. Looked up from germline, CDR1 is MGHDK and CDR2 is SYGVNS. Losses at the gene ends were 7 bases for V and 9 bases for J; bases not matched to a gene: 12. The CDR3 has 15 residues. The CDR3 bases are TGTGCCAGCACCCCTAAGCGGGAGGGCTACGGTGAGCAGTTCTTC. Protein product: CASTPKREGYGEQFF.

This chain links TRBV14 with TRBJ2-7, with 8 bases that match TRBD1. This CDR3 has 15 residues. Germline loops: CDR1 SGHDN, CDR2 FVKESK. J lost 2 bases, V lost 4 bases, and 7 bases had no gene match. CDR3: CASSRGQGEAYEQYF. CDR3 sequence (DNA): TGTGCCAGCAGCCGCGGACAGGGAGAAGCCTACGAGCAGTACTTC.

The V gene is TRBV11-2, the J gene TRBJ2-5; no reliable D call. Germline CDR1 reads SGHAT; CDR2 reads FQNNGV. The CDR3 length is 15 residues. V was trimmed by 3 bases and J by 5 bases, leaving 16 bases between them. CDR3 sequence reads: CASSFMSGVSETQYF. CDR3 nucleotide sequence: TGTGCCAGCAGCTTTATGTCTGGGGTTTCGGAGACCCAGTACTTC.

This sequence joins TRBV27 and TRBJ2-7; 11 nucleotides agree with TRBD2. The CDR3 totals 15 residues. V trimming: 6 bases; J trimming: 2 bases; junction bases outside the gene matches: 6. CDR1 is MNHEY and CDR2 is SMNVEV in the germline V gene (reference sequence). CDR3 region: CASRLSGGAAYEQYF. The CDR3 bases are TGTGCCAGCAGACTTAGCGGGGGGGCCGCCTACGAGCAGTACTTC.

This clone was found once. The chain links TRBV27 to TRBJ1-5; D gene ambiguous. V was shortened by 2 bases and J by 7 bases, with 12 bases between the two germline ends. Germline CDR1 and CDR2: MNHEY and SMNVEV (reference sequence). The CDR3 is made up of 14 amino acids. The CDR3 DNA sequence: TGTGCCAGCAGTTTAACATTGGGGAGGCAGCCCCAGCATTTT. Translation: CASSLTLGRQPQHF.

The chain recombines TRBV13 with TRBJ1-2, with 8 bases matching TRBD1. The CDR3 consists of 12 residues. CDR1 PRHDT and CDR2 FYEKMQ come from the germline V gene (reference sequence). V trimming: 8 bases; J trimming: 4 bases; junction bases outside the gene matches: 3. Here the CDR3 DNA reads TGTGCCAGCGCAGGGGGCGGCTATGGCTACACCTTC. It codes for CASAGGGYGYTF.

V and J are TRBV7-9 and TRBJ1-1; perhaps TRBD1 as D (5 bases). V was pared by 1 base and J by 1 base, with 13 bases between. This CDR3 spans 16 amino acids. Germline CDR1 and CDR2: SEHNR and FQNEAQ (reference sequence). CDR3 in amino acids: CASSLVFGAGNTEAFF. For the CDR3, the DNA is TGTGCCAGCAGCTTAGTTTTCGGGGCAGGGAACACTGAAGCTTTCTTT.

This clone was seen just once. Other nucleotide sequences in the sample specify the same CDR3. The chain employs TRBV11-2 and TRBJ1-1, with D possibly being TRBD1 (6 bases). CDR1 is SGHAT, CDR2 FQNNGV, per germline. The CDR3 has 14 residues. V lost 1 base and J lost 3, with 9 bases in between. The CDR3 is CASSLGGAHTEAFF. As DNA, the CDR3 is TGTGCCAGCAGCTTAGGGGGGGCGCACACTGAAGCTTTCTTT. The variable domain in full, completed from reference TRBV11-2 and TRBJ1-1, reads EAGVAQSPRYKIIEKRQSVAFWCNPISGHATLYWYQQILGQGPKLLIQFQNNGVVDDSQLPKDRFSAERLKGVDSTLKIQPAKLEDSAVYLCASSLGGAHTEAFFGQGTRLTVV.

Turning to this clone: Other DNA sequences of this sample code for an identical CDR3. The chain recombines TRBV18 with TRBJ2-7; no definite D call. In germline, CDR1 is KGHSH, CDR2 LQKENI. The CDR3 extends over 13 amino acids. Trimming took 1 base from V and 4 from J, leaving 8 bases between them. CDR3 region: CASSPRDNYEQYF. Here the CDR3 DNA reads TGTGCCAGCTCACCACGAGACAATTACGAGCAGTACTTC.

The CDR3 coding sequence is TGCGCCAGCAGCACATCGGGACTAGCGGGGGCTGGGGAGACCCAGTACTTC. Its protein product is CASSTSGLAGAGETQYF. The rearrangement joins TRBV4-1 to TRBJ2-5, with 14 bases that match TRBD2. The germline CDR1 and CDR2 sequences are MGHRA and YSYEKL. The CDR3 has 17 residues. The V segment lost 5 bases and the J segment 5 bases; nucleotides outside the gene matches: 10.

This clone was observed a handful of times. V usage is TRBV5-1 and J usage is TRBJ1-2; D gene unclear. Trimming pared 0 bases from V and 5 bases from J, leaving 8 bases between. CDR3 size: 13 residues. From germline, CDR1 is SGHRS and CDR2 YFSETQ. The CDR3 nucleotides read TGCGCCAGCAGCTTGGACGGGTCTTATGGCTACACCTTC. This sequence encodes CASSLDGSYGYTF.